This T cell receptor (beta chain) was sequenced in a study of blood T cells in healthy people across ages. The CDR3 extends over 13 amino acids. Germline CDR1 and CDR2: DFQATT and SNEGSKA (reference sequence). V shed 3 bases and J 5 bases; nucleotides not matched to a gene: 3. Study-level findings and limits: Significant beta diversity loss was already apparent by age roughly 44, declining roughly linearly. TCR beta diversity correlated strongly with naive T cell percentage. No conclusive comparison of naive versus antigen-experienced cells was possible with unsorted PBMCs.

This clonotype was observed many times. Its antigen remains unidentified. Primed by a sample-barcoded 5' primer and a J-beta primer mix, a second PCR proceeded for about 6 to 12 cycles. MiXCR, run by TCRdb on the 5' RACE reads, gives a single entry per CDR3 protein. The profile shows about 970,000 distinct CDR3 sequences, roughly 51% of them singletons. Donor samples were obtained from healthy Caucasian individuals from Russia, aged 6 to 90. The receptor's source is a woman aged 60-70 years in good health. The chain carries TRBV20-1 and TRBJ2-1; 8 positions match TRBD2. The sequenced sample was blood. In DNA form, the CDR3 reads TGCAGTGCTAGCGGGAGGGTCCACAATGAGCAGTTCTTC. This sequence encodes CSASGRVHNEQFF.